The clone carrying this TCR beta chain has just a few counts. This entry belongs to a study of blood T cell repertoires in COVID-19. Study at large: Samples came from the United States, Italy and Spain, spanning acute and convalescent COVID-19. The analysed material was cDNA or gDNA that came from T cells, B-cell-depleted T cells, or PBMCs.

CDR3 length equals 14 residues. In germline, CDR1 is SGHAT, CDR2 FQNNGV. J was trimmed by 4 bases and V by 3 bases; bases with no gene match: 6. The authors' processing: The assay estimated nucleated cells by amplifying reference gene primers. Sequencing used immunoSEQ multiplex PCR; TCRdb keeps in-frame clones, though not all of them. Clonal size and the V and J genes are those of that table, whereas D and trimming came from the DNA. The sample lists about 23,000 clones, 75% to 90% seen once, with roughly a sixth in the top ten. This chain joins TRBV11-2 and TRBJ2-7; TRBD2 agrees at 7 bases. What was sequenced was peripheral blood. This sequence originates from a human donor with acute or convalescent COVID-19. The donor label of this sample is uncertain. The CDR3 nucleotides are TGTGCCAGCAGCTTTGAAGCGGGAACGTACGAGCAGTACTTC. It translates to CASSFEAGTYEQYF.